The 7 T cell receptor beta chains below all came from one sample that was sequenced in a study of control samples from healthy donors and cancer patients. This table comes from immunoSEQ multiplex PCR, and its TCRdb copy is limited to in-frame clones, with some not included. The data contain 150,000 or so clones, around 94% of them singletons. Sequencing input: blood. These receptors were taken from a man aged 35 to 55 in good health.

V is TRBV27 and J is TRBJ2-2; D gene uncertain. CDR3 length: 15 residues. V was cut by 7 bases and J by 1 base, with 13 bases left in between. The V gene's germline CDR1 is MNHEY and CDR2 SMNVEV (reference sequence). CDR3 region: CASIEKTLNTGELFF. The CDR3 DNA is TGTGCCAGCATCGAAAAGACGTTGAACACCGGGGAGCTGTTTTTT.

This sequence joins TRBV6-1 and TRBJ2-7, with D tentatively TRBD1 (6 bases). The germline gives CDR1 MNHNS, CDR2 SASEGT. The ends were cut back, 2 bases at V and 5 bases at J, with 19 bases in the middle. The CDR3 has 16 residues. The chain's CDR3 is CASSEYWGRATHEQYF. CDR3 in DNA: TGTGCCAGCAGTGAATACTGGGGGCGCGCTACCCACGAGCAGTACTTC.

The chain uses TRBV27 and TRBJ2-1; 8 positions match TRBD2. Trimming took 2 bases from V and 4 from J; bases not matched to a gene: 4. CDR1 is MNHEY and CDR2 is SMNVEV in the germline V gene (reference sequence). This CDR3 has 15 residues. The CDR3 DNA reads TGTGCCAGCAGTTTACTAGCGGGCCAATACAATGAGCAGTTCTTC. This sequence encodes CASSLLAGQYNEQFF.

The chain couples TRBV2 to TRBJ2-7; D is possibly TRBD2 (6 bases). CDR1 and CDR2 from the germline V gene are SNHLY and FYNNEI. V lost 3 bases and J lost 5, with 17 bases in between. The CDR3 consists of 15 residues. DNA of the CDR3: TGTGCCAGCAGTGAGGTGGTGGGACTTGTGAACGAGCAGTACTTC. This encodes CASSEVVGLVNEQYF.

CDR3 coding DNA: TGTGCCAGCAGCTTAACTTTCCTTTTGACGGATACGCAGTATTTT. Amino acids: CASSLTFLLTDTQYF. The rearrangement uses TRBV7-3 and TRBJ2-3; D is unclear. Trimming removed 0 bases from V and 6 bases from J, with 13 bases in between. Germline V lookup: CDR1 SGHTA, CDR2 FQGTGA. This CDR3 contains 15 residues.

The chain carries TRBV11-2 and TRBJ2-7; no definite D call. This CDR3 has 15 amino acids. Germline V gives CDR1 SGHAT, CDR2 FQNNGV. V was shortened by 0 bases and J by 3 bases, with 12 bases between the two germline ends. CDR3 amino acids: CASSLEQRTDYEQYF. The CDR3 region has the DNA TGTGCCAGCAGCTTAGAGCAACGAACGGACTACGAGCAGTACTTC.

This clone was detected once. The chain couples TRBV3-1 (or the pseudogene TRBV3-2) to TRBJ2-7; TRBD2 matches at 13 bases. V lost 8 bases and J lost 5; bases outside the gene matches: 6. The CDR3 sequence is 14 residues long. Per germline, CDR1 LGHDT and CDR2 YNNKEL (reference sequence). The chain's CDR3 is CASRTSGSVDEQYF. CDR3 bases: TGTGCCAGCCGGACTAGCGGGAGTGTCGACGAGCAGTACTTC.